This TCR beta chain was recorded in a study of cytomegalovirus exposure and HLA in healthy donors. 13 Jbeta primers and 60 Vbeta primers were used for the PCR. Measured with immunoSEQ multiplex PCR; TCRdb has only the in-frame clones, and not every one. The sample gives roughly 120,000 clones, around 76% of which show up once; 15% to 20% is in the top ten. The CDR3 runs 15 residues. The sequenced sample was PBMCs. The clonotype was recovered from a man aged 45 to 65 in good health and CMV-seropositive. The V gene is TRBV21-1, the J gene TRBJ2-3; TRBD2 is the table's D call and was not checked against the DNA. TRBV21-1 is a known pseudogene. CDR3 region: CASSPRGSYTDTQYF. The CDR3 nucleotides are TGTGCCAGCAGCCCCCGGGGGTCCTACACAGATACGCAGTATTTT.